Below, 5 T cell receptor beta chains from the same sample are listed, as sequenced in a study of tumor and adjacent non-tumor tissue in lung cancer. This sample's RNA came from whole unsorted tissue. Distant lung tissue was collected more than 3 cm away from the tumor edge. Three rounds of nested PCR, following a modified ARM-PCR protocol, produced the TCRbeta library. TCRdb independently ran MiXCR on the multiplex PCR reads; one entry per CDR3 protein. The top ten hold roughly a fifth of the sample, which has 75,000 to 90,000 distinct CDR3 sequences, more than 75% seen once. The specimen was distant non-tumor lung tissue. The receptors were sampled from a woman aged 45-59 years with non-small cell lung cancer.

V usage is TRBV10-3 and J usage is TRBJ2-2; D is undetermined. Germline V lookup: CDR1 ENHRY, CDR2 SYGVKD. V was pared by 3 bases and J by 4 bases, with 9 bases between. This CDR3 is 14 amino acids long. The CDR3 region has the DNA TGTGCCATCAGTGATGTGAGTACCACCGGGGAGCTGTTTTTT. This encodes CAISDVSTTGELFF.

On this clonotype itself: A much larger clonotype is one base distant, so this may be a read error. V is TRBV24-1 and J is TRBJ2-5; possibly TRBD2 for D (6 bases). This CDR3 has 15 amino acids. Germline assignment: CDR1 KGHDR and CDR2 SFDVKD. Trimming took off 5 bases at V and 2 bases at J, with 14 bases between the two ends. The CDR3 protein is CATSGRVAAQETQYF. DNA for the CDR3: TGTGCCACCAGTGGGAGGGTAGCGGCACAAGAGACCCAGTACTTC.

With regard to this clonotype: A much bigger clone sits one base away, suggesting this may be a read error. V usage is TRBV4-2 and J usage is TRBJ2-1, with 9 bases identical to TRBD2. Germline trimming cut 4 bases from V and 4 bases from J; bases unmatched to any gene: 17. The CDR3 is made up of 19 amino acids. Germline V gives CDR1 LGHNA, CDR2 YNFKEQ. CDR3 sequence: CASSPLAVEGREGYNEQFF. CDR3 in DNA: TGTGCCAGCAGCCCCCTGGCGGTGGAGGGGCGGGAGGGTTACAATGAGCAGTTCTTC.

Notes on this clonotype: An end of the junction does not agree with germline; a read error may underlie this. The rearrangement uses TRBV5-4 and TRBJ1-2, with D perhaps TRBD1 (5 bases). The CDR3 has 13 residues. From germline, CDR1 is SGHNT and CDR2 YYREEE (reference sequence). CDR3 nucleotides: TGTACCAGTAGCTTCCGGGGCGCCTATGGCTACACCTTC. Its protein is CTSSFRGAYGYTF.

Remarks on this clonotype: This likely comes from a read error, as the CDR3 has no conserved phenylalanine or tryptophan at its end. The DNA is left out, because the CDR3 cannot be placed on it with certainty; the CDR3 is given as TCRdb lists it. The CDR3 loop is CASGGRTSAYQETQYS. The chain is built from TRBV6-1 and TRBJ2-5; TRBD2 is the table's D call and was not checked against the DNA. The V gene's germline CDR1 is MNHNS and CDR2 SASEGT. Termini included, the CDR3 measures 16 amino acids.